The 5 T cell receptor beta chains presented below share a single source sample, sequenced in a study of identical twins. TCRdb itself ran the 5' RACE reads through MiXCR, one entry per CDR3 protein. The data contain 200,000 to 300,000 distinct CDR3 sequences, roughly a tenth of them seen just once; the ten biggest clones take up 9% to 10%. Source material: memory T cells sorted from blood. The receptors derive from a man aged 45-65 years in good health.

In this sample, this clonotype turned up many times. The V gene is TRBV9, the J gene TRBJ1-1; D is unclear. The ends were cut back, 3 bases at V and 5 bases at J, with 11 bases in the middle. The CDR3 runs to 13 residues. Germline V gene sequence: CDR1 SGDLS, CDR2 YYNGEE. This chain's CDR3 is CASSASEGTEAFF. The CDR3 bases are TGTGCCAGCAGCGCCTCCGAGGGTACTGAAGCTTTCTTT.

The chain couples TRBV30 to TRBJ1-5, with 9 bases aligning to TRBD1. The trim removed 0 bases at V and 16 bases at J, leaving 7 bases unmatched. This CDR3 contains 12 residues. Germline values: CDR1 GTSNPN, CDR2 SVGIG (reference sequence). The CDR3 DNA sequence: TGTGCCTGGAGTGTACTGGGACAGGGAGTTCATTTT. Amino acid sequence: CAWSVLGQGVHF.

The genes are TRBV5-1 and TRBJ2-3; D unresolved. V shed 5 bases and J shed 0 bases, with 19 bases lying between them. CDR3 length equals 17 residues. Per germline, CDR1 SGHRS and CDR2 YFSETQ. In DNA, the CDR3 is TGCGCCAGCAGGCGGACCCCTGGGCAGAGGAGCACAGATACGCAGTATTTT. This gives the protein CASRRTPGQRSTDTQYF.

The chain recombines TRBV20-1 with TRBJ2-3; 14 nucleotides agree with TRBD2. Trimming cost V 6 bases and J 0 bases; bases outside gene matches: 11. The CDR3 is 18 residues long. Per the germline V gene, CDR1 is DFQATT and CDR2 is SNEGSKA (reference sequence). As DNA, the CDR3 is TGCAGTGCGCCGATCGGACTAGCGGGGGGATATAGCACAGATACGCAGTATTTT. Protein sequence: CSAPIGLAGGYSTDTQYF.

The chain has TRBV10-3 and TRBJ1-5, with D unclear. V dropped 3 bases and J dropped 1 base, with 4 bases sitting between them. The CDR3 runs 13 residues. The germline CDR1 and CDR2 sequences are ENHRY and SYGVKD. The CDR3 spells CAISEGSNQPQHF. The DNA for the CDR3 is TGTGCCATCAGTGAAGGCAGCAATCAGCCCCAGCATTTT.